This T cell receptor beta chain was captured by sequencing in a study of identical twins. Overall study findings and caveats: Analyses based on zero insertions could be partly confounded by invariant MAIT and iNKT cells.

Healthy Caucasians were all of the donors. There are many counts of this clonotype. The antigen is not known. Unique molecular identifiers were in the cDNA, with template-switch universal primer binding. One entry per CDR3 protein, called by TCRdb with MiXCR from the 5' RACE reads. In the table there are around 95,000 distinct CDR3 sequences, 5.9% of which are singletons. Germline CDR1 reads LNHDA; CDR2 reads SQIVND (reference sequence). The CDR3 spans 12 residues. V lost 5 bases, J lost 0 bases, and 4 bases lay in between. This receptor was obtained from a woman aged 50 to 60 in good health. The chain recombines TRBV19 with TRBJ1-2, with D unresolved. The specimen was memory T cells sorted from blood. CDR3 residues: CASSATNYGYTF. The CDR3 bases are TGTGCCAGTAGTGCCACTAACTATGGCTACACCTTC.